The TCR beta chain described here comes from a study of blood T cells in healthy people across ages. General study findings and limits: Significant beta diversity loss was already apparent by age about 39, declining roughly linearly.

As regards this clonotype: What it recognizes is unknown.

The use of a sample-barcoded 5' primer and a J-beta primer mix characterized a second PCR of roughly 7 to 12 cycles. TCRdb processed the 5' RACE reads anew with MiXCR; each CDR3 protein has one entry. The sample includes roughly 1.4 million distinct CDR3 sequences, around 59% of them seen just once. Source material: blood. The source is a man aged 18 to 30 in good health.

The CDR3: CATSDLYLFRNTIYF. The CDR3 DNA sequence: TGTGCCACCAGTGATTTGTACCTTTTTCGAAACACCATATATTTT. The rearrangement joins TRBV24-1 to TRBJ1-3; D is ambiguous. Trimming shortened V by 0 bases and J by 5 bases, and 10 bases separated the two germline ends. The CDR3 extends over 15 amino acids. Looked up from germline, CDR1 is KGHDR and CDR2 is SFDVKD.